The entry that follows covers one T cell receptor beta chain sequence. The data belong to a study of blood T cell repertoires in COVID-19. Looking at the study overall: Sites across the United States, Italy and Spain contributed samples from acute and convalescent COVID-19.

How the authors handled the data: For nucleated cells, counts were estimated from reference gene primer amplification. Produced via immunoSEQ multiplex PCR; TCRdb's table is partial and in-frame only. That table supplies the V and J calls and clone size; D and trimming were determined from the DNA. The sample lists about 76,000 clones; around 84% were seen once. CDR1 and CDR2 (germline): SGHRS, YFSETQ. The CDR3 contains 17 residues. V shed 0 bases and J shed 1 base, with 14 bases lying between them. The sequencing sample was made of peripheral blood. This sequence joins TRBV5-1 and TRBJ2-1; D is perhaps TRBD1 (5 bases). The sequence derives from a man in his 60s with COVID-19, enrolled during active disease. The CDR3 loop reads CASSLAVQGSSYNEQFF. CDR3 in DNA: TGCGCCAGCAGCTTGGCGGTCCAGGGCTCATCCTACAATGAGCAGTTCTTC.